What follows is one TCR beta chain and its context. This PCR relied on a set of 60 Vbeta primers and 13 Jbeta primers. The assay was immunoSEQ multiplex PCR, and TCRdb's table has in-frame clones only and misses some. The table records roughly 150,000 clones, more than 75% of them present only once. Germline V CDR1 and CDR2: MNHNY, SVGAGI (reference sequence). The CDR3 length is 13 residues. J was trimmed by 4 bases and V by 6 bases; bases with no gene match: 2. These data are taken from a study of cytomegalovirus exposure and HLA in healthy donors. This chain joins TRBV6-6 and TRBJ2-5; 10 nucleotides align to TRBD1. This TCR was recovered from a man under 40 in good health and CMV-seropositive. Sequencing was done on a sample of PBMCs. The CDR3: CASSRDRGETQYF. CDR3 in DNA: TGTGCCAGCAGCCGGGACAGGGGAGAGACCCAGTACTTC.